This T cell receptor (beta chain) was obtained from a study of memory CD4+ T cells and cytomegalovirus serostatus. The overall study: Donors were healthy Belgian adults, 10 or so CMV seropositive and roughly 25 seronegative.

Study outcomes and limitations: Suggested: most of the CMV-linked TCR signature lies in CD4+ memory cells.

The method was immunoSEQ multiplex PCR; TCRdb's version includes in-frame clones alone and lacks a portion of them. The sample records around 60,000 clones, 80% to 85% being singletons. The sort gate was single viable CD3+CD4+CD8-CD45RO+ cells for memory CD4+ T cells. CD4+ T cells were isolated by positive magnetic selection. As to this clone: Its antigen is currently unknown.

Specimen: memory CD4+ T cells from blood. The sequence derives from an adult in good health and CMV-seronegative.

CDR3 protein: CASSLGGTGSNRELFF. DNA of the CDR3: TGTGCCAGCAGCTTGGGGGGGACAGGGAGTAACCGGGAGCTGTTTTTT. The chain employs TRBV5-6 and TRBJ2-2; 9 positions match TRBD1. CDR1 is SGHDT, CDR2 YYEEEE, per germline. Trimming removed 0 bases from V and 9 bases from J; junction bases left unmatched: 9. This CDR3 contains 16 residues. Combining the CDR3 with reference TRBV5-6 and TRBJ2-2 gives the whole variable domain DAGVTQSPTHLIKTRGQQVTLRCSPKSGHDTVSWYQQALGQGPQFIFQYYEEEERQRGNFPDRFSGHQFPNYSSELNVNALLLGDSALYLCASSLGGTGSNRELFFGEGSRLTVL.